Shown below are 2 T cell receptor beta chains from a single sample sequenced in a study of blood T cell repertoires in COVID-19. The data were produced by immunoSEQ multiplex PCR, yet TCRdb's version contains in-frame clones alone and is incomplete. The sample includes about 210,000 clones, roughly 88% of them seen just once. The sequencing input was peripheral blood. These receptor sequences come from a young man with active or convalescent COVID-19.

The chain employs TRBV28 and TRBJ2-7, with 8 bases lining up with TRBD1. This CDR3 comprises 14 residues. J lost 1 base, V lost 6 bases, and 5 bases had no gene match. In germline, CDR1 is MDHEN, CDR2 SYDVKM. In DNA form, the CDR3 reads TGTGCCAGCAGGCGGACAGGGAATTCCTACGAGCAGTACTTC. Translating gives CASRRTGNSYEQYF. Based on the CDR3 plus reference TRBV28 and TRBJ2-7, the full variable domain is DVKVTQSSRYLVKRTGEKVFLECVQDMDHENMFWYRQDPGLGLRLIYFSYDVKMKEKGDIPEGYSVSREKKERFSLILESASTNQTSMYLCASRRTGNSYEQYFGPGTRLTVT.

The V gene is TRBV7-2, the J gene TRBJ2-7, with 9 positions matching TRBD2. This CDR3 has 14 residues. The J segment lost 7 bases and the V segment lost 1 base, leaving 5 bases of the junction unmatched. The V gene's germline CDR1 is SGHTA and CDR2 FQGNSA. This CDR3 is CASSLGLAGREQYF. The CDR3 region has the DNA TGTGCCAGCAGCTTAGGGCTAGCGGGACGGGAGCAGTACTTC.